This TCR beta chain was documented in a study of response to subunit inactivated influenza vaccine. Broader study findings: It was the authors' suggestion that each seasonal influenza vaccination recruits few new T cells.

A note on this clonotype: Its target is unknown.

In TCRdb, the RT-PCR reads were re-called with MiXCR into one record per CDR3 protein. The sample lists some 850,000 distinct CDR3 sequences, around 20% occurring once. CDR1 LNHNV and CDR2 YYDKDF come from the germline V gene (reference sequence). V lost 1 base to trimming and J lost 8 bases; unmatched junction nucleotides: 11. The CDR3 runs 17 residues. The sequencing here drew on PBMCs from blood, taken 4 to 6 days after vaccination. J is TRBJ2-1 and V is TRBV15, with 10 nucleotides matching TRBD2. This TCR derives from a man in his forties or fifties who received an inactivated influenza vaccine. The CDR3 DNA follows: TGTGCCACCAGCAGAGTTTTAGGTGGTAGCGGGGGGCATGAGCAGTTCTTC. It yields the protein CATSRVLGGSGGHEQFF. The complete variable domain, with remaining parts taken from reference TRBV15 and TRBJ2-1, reads DAMVIQNPRYQVTQFGKPVTLSCSQTLNHNVMYWYQQKSSQAPKLLFHYYDKDFNNEADTPDNFQSRRPNTSFCFLDIRSPGLGDTAMYLCATSRVLGGSGGHEQFFGPGTRLTVL.